This T cell receptor beta chain was recorded in a study of cytomegalovirus exposure and HLA in healthy donors. Looking at the study overall: A prior analysis found roughly 110 million unique TCR beta sequences from roughly 180 million T cells.

Study observations and caveats: TRBV6-2, TRBV6-3 and some other V segments were unresolvable in 87-base-pair reads. Specificity for CMV antigens was confirmed in vitro for a few of the CMV-associated chains. Overall, some 160 TCR beta chains were annotated as cytomegalovirus-associated.

V lost 0 bases and J lost 8, with 22 bases in between. This CDR3 has 17 amino acids. Germline CDR1 reads MGHRA; CDR2 reads YSYEKL. The PCR contained 60 Vbeta and 13 Jbeta primers. TCRdb's table, derived via immunoSEQ multiplex PCR, lists solely in-frame clones and lacks some. Of hundreds of thousands of clones detected, roughly 79% appear once; the ten largest clones hold about 0.58%. This clone was picked up one time. Its target is unknown. The sequencing input was PBMCs. The clonotype comes from a middle-aged woman in good health and CMV-seronegative. This sequence joins TRBV4-1 and TRBJ1-2, with D maybe TRBD1 (6 bases). The CDR3 nucleotides read TGCGCCAGCAGCCAAGAGTCTGAGTTGACAGGTCCCCTCGGCTACACCTTC. Residues: CASSQESELTGPLGYTF.